Reported below is one T cell receptor beta chain. Without the conserved terminal phenylalanine or tryptophan, this CDR3 likely stems from a read error. No DNA is shown, since the ends of the CDR3 on it are uncertain; the CDR3 is the one TCRdb lists. The sample comes from a study of T cell changes during pregnancy in multiple sclerosis. Assay: immunoSEQ multiplex PCR; the TCRdb copy retains only in-frame clones and omits some. The table lists some 18,000 clones, 87% of them singletons. The clonotype originates from a female donor in good health, enrolled as a control in a pregnancy study. The source material was CD8+ T cells from peripheral blood mononuclear cells, sampled in the third trimester of pregnancy.

CDR3 loop: CASSKRQGGRKTYGY. The chain carries TRBV6-6 and TRBJ1-2. Per germline, CDR1 MNHNY and CDR2 SVGAGI (reference sequence). Termini included, the CDR3 measures 15 amino acids.